These 11 T cell receptor beta chains were sequenced from one sample in a study of blood T cell repertoires in COVID-19. Measured with immunoSEQ multiplex PCR; TCRdb has only the in-frame clones, and not every one. The sample lists 50,000 or so clones, about nine tenths occurring once. The specimen sequenced was peripheral blood. The receptors were sampled from a middle-aged man with active COVID-19.

This chain links TRBV2 with TRBJ2-5; D call uncertain. The germline V and J ends were trimmed by 3 bases and 5 bases, with 10 bases remaining between them. The CDR3 sequence is 13 residues long. CDR1 and CDR2 (germline): SNHLY, FYNNEI. The CDR3: CASSDGSRETQYF. The CDR3 DNA sequence: TGTGCCAGCAGTGATGGATCGCGGGAGACCCAGTACTTC.

The chain uses TRBV5-1 and TRBJ2-3, with unresolved D. CDR1 SGHRS and CDR2 YFSETQ come from the germline V gene. The CDR3 is made up of 14 amino acids. Trimming took off 0 bases at V and 5 bases at J, with 10 bases between the two ends. Here the CDR3 reads CASSLERVGDTQYF. The CDR3 nucleotides are TGCGCCAGCAGCTTGGAGCGCGTGGGAGATACGCAGTATTTT.

The gene calls are TRBV27 and TRBJ2-3; possible D gene TRBD1, 5 bases. The CDR3 loop spans 12 amino acids. Germline V gives CDR1 MNHEY, CDR2 SMNVEV (reference sequence). V was shortened by 2 bases and J by 8 bases, with 8 bases between the two germline ends. The CDR3 here is CASSLPQGTQYF. DNA of the CDR3: TGTGCCAGCAGTTTACCGCAGGGTACGCAGTATTTT.

This rearrangement joins TRBV27 to TRBJ1-6; D possibly corresponds to TRBD1 (6 bases). The CDR3 loop spans 14 amino acids. CDR1 MNHEY and CDR2 SMNVEV come from the germline V gene (reference sequence). V was trimmed by 3 bases and J by 8 bases, leaving 11 bases between them. CDR3 residues: CASSFSGDYSPLHF. The DNA for the CDR3 is TGTGCCAGCAGTTTCTCAGGGGATTATTCACCCCTCCACTTT.

The chain recombines TRBV18 with TRBJ1-2, with 10 bases matching TRBD1. The CDR3 contains 19 residues. V shed 3 bases and J 4 bases; nucleotides not matched to a gene: 17. The germline gives CDR1 KGHSH, CDR2 LQKENI. DNA for the CDR3: TGTGCCAGCTCACCGTCCGCCCTCGAAGGGGACAGGGGTTCCTATGGCTACACCTTC. Protein sequence: CASSPSALEGDRGSYGYTF.

The genes are TRBV3-1 (or the pseudogene TRBV3-2) and TRBJ1-5, with D perhaps TRBD1 (5 bases). Trimming stripped 0 bases from V and 0 bases from J, with 18 bases between. There are 19 residues in the CDR3. Looked up from germline, CDR1 is LGHDT and CDR2 is YNNKEL (reference sequence). The CDR3 DNA follows: TGTGCCAGCAGCCAAGATCCTGTGACAGACACCATTAGCAATCAGCCCCAGCATTTT. Protein: CASSQDPVTDTISNQPQHF.

This chain links TRBV29-1 with TRBJ2-5; tentatively, D is TRBD1 (6 bases). CDR3 size: 12 residues. Trimming left V 6 bases short and J 2 bases short, with 10 bases between. CDR1 is SQVTM and CDR2 is ANQGSEA in the germline V gene. DNA of the CDR3: TGCAGCGTCTTACAGGGTCAAGAGACCCAGTACTTC. Its protein is CSVLQGQETQYF.

This chain links TRBV27 with TRBJ1-2; 8 nucleotides line up with TRBD1. Germline V gene sequence: CDR1 MNHEY, CDR2 SMNVEV (reference sequence). Trimming took 3 bases from V and 3 from J; bases not matched to a gene: 3. This CDR3 is built from 14 residues. This chain's CDR3 is CASSFGDRYYGYTF. CDR3 nucleotide sequence: TGTGCCAGCAGTTTCGGGGACAGGTACTATGGCTACACCTTC.

The sample holds a few counts of this clone. The chain has TRBV5-1 and TRBJ2-2; maybe TRBD1 (5 bases). The CDR3 runs 16 residues. Deletions cut 0 bases from V and 0 bases from J, with 9 bases between. CDR1 SGHRS and CDR2 YFSETQ come from the germline V gene. The CDR3 loop reads CASSLAAGTNTGELFF. In DNA, the CDR3 is TGCGCCAGCAGCTTGGCCGCAGGGACGAACACCGGGGAGCTGTTTTTT. Looking up the rest from reference TRBV5-1 and TRBJ2-2 gives the full variable domain: KAGVTQTPRYLIKTRGQQVTLSCSPISGHRSVSWYQQTPGQGLQFLFEYFSETQRNKGNFPGRFSGRQFSNSRSEMNVSTLELGDSALYLCASSLAAGTNTGELFFGEGSRLTVL.

The chain couples TRBV5-5 to TRBJ1-5, with D uncertain. Trimming took 3 bases from V and 4 from J, leaving 8 bases between them. CDR1 is SGHKS and CDR2 is YYEKEE in the germline V gene (reference sequence). The CDR3 has 13 amino acids. This chain's CDR3 is CASSWAGNQPQHF. DNA for the CDR3: TGTGCCAGCAGCTGGGCGGGGAATCAGCCCCAGCATTTT.

V and J are TRBV19 and TRBJ2-7; TRBD1 matches at 8 bases. This CDR3 is built from 13 residues. Germline CDR1 and CDR2: LNHDA and SQIVND (reference sequence). V lost 7 bases, J lost 2 bases, and 4 bases stayed unmatched. CDR3 in amino acids: CASKGTGPYEQYF. CDR3 DNA sequence: TGTGCCAGTAAGGGGACAGGCCCCTACGAGCAGTACTTC.